One TCR beta chain is described in this entry. What it binds is unknown. The entry originates in a study of PD-1 blockade in classical Hodgkin lymphoma. Sequencing used immunoSEQ multiplex PCR; TCRdb keeps in-frame clones, though not all of them. The data hold tens of thousands of clones, with about nine tenths observed a single time. The study, taken as a whole, reports: Patients starting nivolumab less than 1 year after ASCT had lower diversity and were excluded from later analyses. According to reports, newly diagnosed patients had lower baseline TCR diversity than healthy donors, and relapsed/refractory patients had lower baseline TCR diversity still. The origin of the repertoire differences remains undefined, with disease activity or prior therapy as possible causes.

Every patient experienced relapse after autologous stem cell transplantation, and brentuximab vedotin exposure varied. Relapsed/refractory classical Hodgkin lymphoma patients had complete, partial or progressive responses. The specimen comprised peripheral blood mononuclear cells (PBMCs), sampled at baseline. The sequence was obtained from a human donor with classical Hodgkin lymphoma.

The CDR3 is CASSGGLEGGFNEQFF. The CDR3, as DNA: TGCGCCAGCAGCGGGGGCCTAGAAGGAGGTTTCAATGAGCAGTTCTTC. The V and J genes are TRBV5-1 and TRBJ2-1; D is possibly TRBD1 (6 bases). Deletions cut 4 bases from V and 6 bases from J, with 20 bases between. The CDR3 contains 16 residues. Germline assignment: CDR1 SGHRS and CDR2 YFSETQ.